This T cell receptor (beta chain) was recorded in a study of shared clonotypes between healthy human individuals. A note on this clone: As yet, its antigen is unknown.

This CDR3 has 15 amino acids. Germline CDR1 is ENHRY and CDR2 is SYGVKD. V was shortened by 6 bases and J by 0 bases, with 15 bases between the two germline ends. Study outcomes and limitations: Researchers sampled blood only, noting tissue repertoires likely differ. What rarefaction showed was incomplete sorted-subset sequencing despite large depth.

Generated by immunoSEQ multiplex PCR, the TCRdb table keeps only in-frame clones and is missing some. The sample lists about 2.4 million clones; 90% to 95% were seen once. Sequenced input: naive CD4+ T cells sorted from blood. Documented subset: CD45RA+ positively selected. The rearrangement joins TRBV10-3 to TRBJ2-7; D may match TRBD1 or TRBD2 (5 bases each). This clonotype originated in a man aged 18-30 years in good health. The CDR3 loop is CAISGGGAFSYEQYF. DNA of the CDR3: TGTGCCATCAGCGGTGGGGGAGCCTTCTCCTACGAGCAGTACTTC.